This T cell receptor beta chain was documented in a study of OX40 agonist ivuxolimab in advanced cancers. Overall study results and limits: At 0.1 to 3.0 mg/kg and by week 6, CD4+ and CD8+ T cells in the blood had expanded clonally.

The assay was immunoSEQ multiplex PCR, and TCRdb's table has in-frame clones only and misses some. The sample consists of about 11,000 clones, roughly four fifths of them appearing once. Germline CDR1 is MRHNA and CDR2 is SNTAGT. The CDR3 is 14 residues long. The trim removed 0 bases at V and 7 bases at J, leaving 0 bases unmatched. This clone was observed once. Its antigen is not identified. This material consisted of CD4+ or CD8+ T cells sorted from blood, taken in a trial of the OX40 agonist ivuxolimab. The source is an adult with an advanced solid tumor such as melanoma, head and neck, liver or kidney cancer. The genes are TRBV6-4 and TRBJ2-2; 9 bases are a match to TRBD2. The CDR3 DNA is TGTGCCAGCAGTGACTCTAGCGGGAGCGGGGAGCTGTTTTTT. Its protein is CASSDSSGSGELFF.